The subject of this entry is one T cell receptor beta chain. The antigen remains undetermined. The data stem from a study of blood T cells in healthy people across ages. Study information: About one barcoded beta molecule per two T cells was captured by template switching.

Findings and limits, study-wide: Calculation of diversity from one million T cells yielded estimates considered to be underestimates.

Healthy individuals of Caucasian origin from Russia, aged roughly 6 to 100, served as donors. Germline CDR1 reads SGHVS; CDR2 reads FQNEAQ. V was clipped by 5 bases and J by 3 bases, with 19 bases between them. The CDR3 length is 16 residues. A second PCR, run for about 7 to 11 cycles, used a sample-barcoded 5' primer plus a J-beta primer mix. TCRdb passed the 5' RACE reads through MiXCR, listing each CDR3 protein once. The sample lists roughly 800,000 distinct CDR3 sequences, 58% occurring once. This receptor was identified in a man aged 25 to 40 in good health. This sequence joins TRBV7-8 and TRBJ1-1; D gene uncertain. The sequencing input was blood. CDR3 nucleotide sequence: TGTGCCAGCAGCATCCCTCCGAGCCAATGGGACACTGAAGCTTTCTTT. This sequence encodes CASSIPPSQWDTEAFF.